The 18 T cell receptor beta chains in this list originate from one sample, sequenced in a study of OX40 agonist ivuxolimab in advanced cancers. Sequencing was performed with immunoSEQ multiplex PCR; in TCRdb, only in-frame clones are kept and a portion is missing. The data contain roughly 40,000 clones, about 88% of them seen just once; the ten biggest clones take up roughly 14%. The specimen was CD4+ or CD8+ T cells sorted from blood, collected in a trial of the OX40 agonist ivuxolimab. Every receptor here comes from an adult with an advanced solid tumor such as melanoma, head and neck, liver or kidney cancer.

J is TRBJ2-2 and V is TRBV2, with TRBD1 matching over 8 bases. This CDR3 comprises 14 residues. The J segment lost 8 bases and the V segment lost 7 bases, leaving 9 bases of the junction unmatched. CDR1 and CDR2 from the germline V gene are SNHLY and FYNNEI. The CDR3 protein is CASKGTGGSGELFF. For the CDR3, the DNA is TGTGCCAGCAAAGGCACAGGGGGTTCAGGGGAGCTGTTTTTT.

The V call is TRBV4-1, the J call TRBJ2-5; D unresolved. The V end was cut by 6 bases, the J end by 4 bases, with 15 bases between. The CDR3 spans 14 residues. CDR1 is MGHRA, CDR2 YSYEKL, per germline. The CDR3 loop reads CASSVSSAGETQYF. CDR3 coding DNA: TGCGCCAGCAGTGTAAGTTCGGCAGGAGAGACCCAGTACTTC.

The chain is built from TRBV6-5 and TRBJ2-5; D is possibly TRBD1 or TRBD2 (5 bases each). The J call is doubtful: the DNA matches TRBJ2-7 better. The CDR3 has 15 residues. CDR1 is MNHEY and CDR2 is SVGAGI in the germline V gene. The CDR3: CASSQGRGPSYEQYF. The CDR3 DNA is TGTGCCAGCAGCCAGGGCCGCGGGCCCTCCTACGAGCAGTACTTC.

CDR3 sequence: CASSRGEAYEQYF. The CDR3 DNA reads as TGTGCCAGTAGTAGGGGAGAGGCCTACGAGCAGTACTTC. The genes are TRBV19 and TRBJ2-7; weak D call: TRBD2 (5 bases). Per the germline V gene, CDR1 is LNHDA and CDR2 is SQIVND (reference sequence). V was pared by 4 bases and J by 2 bases, with 9 bases between. The CDR3 spans 13 residues.

The chain uses TRBV6-1 and TRBJ1-4, with D perhaps matching TRBD1 (5 bases). The length of the CDR3 is 15 residues. V was shortened by 8 bases and J by 0 bases, with 13 bases between the two germline ends. CDR1 is MNHNS, CDR2 SASEGT, per germline. The CDR3 DNA sequence: TGTGCCAGCCAGGGATCCCTTGCAACTAATGAAAAACTGTTTTTT. This translates into CASQGSLATNEKLFF.

As for this clone: A read error may produce the germline difference seen at one junction end. The chain employs TRBV11-2 and TRBJ2-5, with D perhaps TRBD1 or TRBD2 (5 bases each). The J call may not be correct, given that the DNA end is closer to TRBJ2-7. Germline V CDR1 and CDR2: SGHAT, FQNNGV. This CDR3 spans 14 amino acids. The CDR3 loop is CASSIDPGAVEQYF. CDR3 nucleotide sequence: TGTGCCAGCAGCATAGATCCCGGGGCCGTCGAGCAGTACTTC.

V usage is TRBV11-2 and J usage is TRBJ2-1; 8 bases line up with TRBD1. J was trimmed by 3 bases and V by 5 bases; bases with no gene match: 3. There are 14 residues in the CDR3. From germline, CDR1 is SGHAT and CDR2 FQNNGV. The CDR3 here is CASSTTGVYNEQFF. Here the CDR3 DNA reads TGTGCCAGCAGCACGACAGGGGTCTACAATGAGCAGTTCTTC.

This clone occurred a few times. This rearrangement joins TRBV5-1 to TRBJ2-3; D gene ambiguous. V lost 0 bases and J lost 5, with 7 bases in between. Germline V gene sequence: CDR1 SGHRS, CDR2 YFSETQ. The CDR3 totals 13 residues. The CDR3 DNA reads as TGCGCCAGCAGCTTGGGCGGAGTAGATACGCAGTATTTT. Amino acids: CASSLGGVDTQYF.

This clone is a singleton in its sample. CDR3: CASSKQGYEQYF. The CDR3 DNA follows: TGTGCCAGTAGTAAGCAGGGCTACGAGCAGTACTTC. V and J are TRBV19 and TRBJ2-7; D perhaps matches TRBD1 (5 bases). Germline CDR1 LNHDA, CDR2 SQIVND (reference sequence). The CDR3 covers 12 residues. The V and J ends lost 4 bases and 3 bases respectively, with 7 bases between them.

The rearrangement uses TRBV7-2 and TRBJ2-2; TRBD2 matches at 10 bases. The CDR3 extends over 18 amino acids. Germline V gene lookup returns CDR1 SGHTA and CDR2 FQGNSA. J gave up 7 bases and V 1 base, and 12 bases lay outside the gene matches. The CDR3 sequence is CASSLEASGSAFNGELFF. In DNA form, the CDR3 reads TGTGCCAGCAGCTTAGAGGCTAGCGGGAGTGCGTTTAACGGGGAGCTGTTTTTT.

This clone was seen only once. The chain joins TRBV6-6 to TRBJ2-2; no clear D. Trimming removed 8 bases at V and 0 bases at J, with 10 bases between. This CDR3 is 14 amino acids long. Germline lookup yields CDR1 MNHNY and CDR2 SVGAGI (reference sequence). CDR3 loop: CASPRGANTGELFF. The CDR3 nucleotides are TGTGCCAGCCCCCGTGGGGCGAACACCGGGGAGCTGTTTTTT.

The gene calls are TRBV7-9 and TRBJ1-1, with TRBD1 as a possible D gene (5 bases). Germline CDR1 SEHNR, CDR2 FQNEAQ (reference sequence). The V end lost 6 bases, the J end lost 1 base, and 12 bases lay between the germline ends. The CDR3 spans 14 residues. For the CDR3, the DNA is TGTGCCAGCAGTCGGGGGATACCGAACACTGAAGCTTTCTTT. Translation gives CASSRGIPNTEAFF.

This chain connects TRBV6-6 to TRBJ1-1, with D possibly being TRBD1 (5 bases). V lost 0 bases, J lost 0 bases, and 5 bases lay in between. Germline-derived CDR1 and CDR2 are MNHNY and SVGAGI (reference sequence). The CDR3 contains 14 residues. CDR3 region: CASSYSGVNTEAFF. In nucleotides, the CDR3 is TGTGCCAGCAGTTACTCGGGGGTGAACACTGAAGCTTTCTTT.

This clone came up once. The V call is TRBV25-1, the J call TRBJ2-7; D is undetermined. The length of the CDR3 is 11 residues. The ends were cut back, 8 bases at V and 6 bases at J, with 11 bases in the middle. From germline, CDR1 is MGHDK and CDR2 SYGVNS. The CDR3 region is CASWWQGEQYF. CDR3 DNA: TGTGCCAGCTGGTGGCAAGGCGAGCAGTACTTC.

The chain uses TRBV6-6 and TRBJ2-7; TRBD1 matches at 7 bases. With V trimmed by 5 bases and J by 7 bases, 5 bases remained unmatched. The CDR3 runs 12 residues. The germline V gene has CDR1 MNHNY and CDR2 SVGAGI (reference sequence). The CDR3 DNA sequence: TGTGCCAGCAGTAAGACAGGGATTGAGCAGTACTTC. It specifies CASSKTGIEQYF.

V gene TRBV19 combines with J gene TRBJ1-1; possible D gene TRBD1, 5 bases. The length of the CDR3 is 14 residues. The ends were cut back, 3 bases at V and 8 bases at J, with 16 bases in the middle. The germline V gene has CDR1 LNHDA and CDR2 SQIVND (reference sequence). The CDR3 here is CASSISHRTLEAFF. CDR3 DNA: TGTGCCAGTAGTATTTCCCACAGGACCCTCGAAGCTTTCTTT.

This clone was recorded only once. The chain joins TRBV9 to TRBJ1-1; 10 nucleotides agree with TRBD1. Germline CDR1 and CDR2: SGDLS and YYNGEE. V trimming: 5 bases; J trimming: 5 bases; junction bases outside the gene matches: 9. This CDR3 has 15 amino acids. As DNA, the CDR3 is TGTGCCAGCAGAACCACGTGGACAGGGGGTACTGAAGCTTTCTTT. This encodes CASRTTWTGGTEAFF.

The count of this clone is one. The rearrangement links TRBV19 to TRBJ2-1; possibly TRBD1 for D (6 bases). V was shortened by 7 bases and J by 2 bases, with 18 bases between the two germline ends. Germline V gives CDR1 LNHDA, CDR2 SQIVND (reference sequence). The CDR3 length is 16 residues. CDR3 DNA sequence: TGTGCCAGTAAACCCAAGAGGGGGATCACCTACAATGAGCAGTTCTTC. Protein product: CASKPKRGITYNEQFF.